This T cell receptor beta chain was profiled in a study of Graves' ophthalmopathy and Graves' hyperthyroidism. At least ten counts were recorded for this clonotype. The sequenced template was RNA, covering the TCR beta CDR3 region. RT-PCR in the first round used HTBI primers; a second-round multiplex PCR followed. TCRdb recomputed calls from the multiplex PCR reads with MiXCR, one row per CDR3 protein. The table has about 620,000 distinct CDR3 sequences, about a fifth seen once; the top ten hold more than 5.5%. Germline CDR1 and CDR2: MNHEY and SMNVEV (reference sequence). J lost 4 bases, V lost 4 bases, and 8 bases had no gene match. The CDR3 sequence is 15 residues long.

The source is a woman between 18 and 29 years old with stable Graves' hyperthyroidism. Some clones in this sample may be carry-over from other donors' samples. The sample was peripheral blood. The chain joins TRBV27 to TRBJ1-1; 8 nucleotides agree with TRBD1. The chain's CDR3 is CASSSRTGLATEAFF. DNA of the CDR3: TGTGCCAGCAGTTCCCGGACAGGGCTGGCCACTGAAGCTTTCTTT.